One and the same sample provided the 25 T cell receptor beta chains below, sequenced in a study of STAT5B mutations in CD4+ large granular lymphocyte leukemia. Clones were read by immunoSEQ multiplex PCR, and TCRdb kept only the in-frame ones, dropping some. The sample has fewer than 50,000 clones, around 85% seen once. The specimen sequenced was CD4+ T cells from blood buffy coats. These receptors came from a human donor in good health.

The chain uses TRBV2 and TRBJ2-2; TRBD2 aligns across 8 bases. The ends lost 7 bases at V and 0 bases at J; junction bases unmatched: 10. This CDR3 is 17 amino acids long. CDR1 and CDR2 from the germline V gene are SNHLY and FYNNEI. This CDR3 is CASTLRRLASNTGELFF. CDR3 nucleotide sequence: TGTGCCAGCACTCTAAGGAGACTAGCGTCGAACACCGGGGAGCTGTTTTTT.

This chain uses TRBV10-3 with TRBJ2-3; 8 bases agree with TRBD2. The junction had 7 bases not matched to a gene; V was cut back by 2 bases and J by 0 bases. Germline V lookup: CDR1 ENHRY, CDR2 SYGVKD. The CDR3 spans 17 residues. The CDR3 protein is CAISELNSGTSTDTQYF. CDR3 sequence (DNA): TGTGCCATCAGTGAGCTCAATAGCGGGACCAGCACAGATACGCAGTATTTT.

The chain has TRBV19 and TRBJ1-4; D possibly corresponds to TRBD1 (6 bases). In germline, CDR1 is LNHDA, CDR2 SQIVND (reference sequence). There are 15 residues in the CDR3. V was clipped by 11 bases and J by 6 bases, with 22 bases between them. The CDR3: CASARGGPGYEKLFF. The DNA of the CDR3 is TGTGCCTCTGCGAGGGGGGGCCCCGGGTATGAAAAACTGTTTTTT. Full variable domain (outside the CDR3, taken from reference TRBV19 and TRBJ1-4): DGGITQSPKYLFRKEGQNVTLSCEQNLNHDAMYWYRQDPGQGLRLIYYSQIVNDFQKGDIAEGYSVSREKKESFPLTVTSAQKNPTAFYLCASARGGPGYEKLFFGSGTQLSVL.

This chain connects TRBV7-2 to TRBJ1-2; the D gene is possibly TRBD1 (6 bases). The CDR3 has 15 residues. Germline lookup yields CDR1 SGHTA and CDR2 FQGNSA. Trimming shortened V by 5 bases and J by 6 bases, and 19 bases separated the two germline ends. The CDR3 is CASSLPLTGKDGYTF. CDR3 coding DNA: TGTGCCAGCAGCCTTCCCTTAACAGGGAAGGATGGCTACACCTTC.

The rearrangement joins TRBV6-6 to TRBJ2-7; 7 bases are shared with TRBD1. CDR1 and CDR2 (germline): MNHNY, SVGAGI (reference sequence). Trimming at V came to 7 bases and at J to 2 bases, leaving 8 bases not matched to a gene. The CDR3 contains 14 residues. CDR3 sequence: CASTTRDRAYEQYF. As DNA, the CDR3 is TGTGCCAGCACCACAAGGGACAGAGCCTACGAGCAGTACTTC.

This clone was detected only a few times. The rearrangement uses TRBV7-8 and TRBJ2-1; TRBD1 is a possible D gene (5 bases). This CDR3 has 15 residues. The germline gives CDR1 SGHVS, CDR2 FQNEAQ. The V and J ends lost 4 bases and 3 bases respectively, with 13 bases between them. This CDR3 reads CASSSRAPYYNEQFF. In DNA form, the CDR3 reads TGTGCCAGCAGCTCCAGGGCCCCCTACTACAATGAGCAGTTCTTC.

The rearrangement uses TRBV6-6 and TRBJ2-1; D could derive from TRBD1 or TRBD2 (5 bases each). The CDR3 extends over 11 amino acids. In germline, CDR1 is MNHNY, CDR2 SVGAGI (reference sequence). With 2 bases removed from V and 13 bases from J, the gap between germline ends came to 9 bases. The CDR3 region has the DNA TGTGCCAGCAGTTACCGGGACGGACAGTTCTTC. Translation: CASSYRDGQFF.

The DNA for the CDR3 is TGTGCCAGCAGCCTACAGGGGATGGTCACTGAAGCTTTCTTT. This translates into CASSLQGMVTEAFF. V gene TRBV6-5 combines with J gene TRBJ1-1; TRBD1 matches 7 bases. CDR1 and CDR2 (germline): MNHEY, SVGAGI. The CDR3 consists of 14 residues. V dropped 6 bases and J dropped 4; count of bases not matched to a gene: 8.

The chain carries TRBV27 and TRBJ2-1, with D perhaps TRBD1 (6 bases). Germline V gene sequence: CDR1 MNHEY, CDR2 SMNVEV (reference sequence). V was clipped by 3 bases and J by 0 bases, with 15 bases between them. The CDR3 sequence is 17 residues long. DNA of the CDR3: TGTGCCAGCAGTTTTCGGGCAGGGGAAGCCTCCTACAATGAGCAGTTCTTC. It encodes CASSFRAGEASYNEQFF.

The chain couples TRBV5-6 to TRBJ2-1; 9 bases fit TRBD2. Losses at the gene ends were 2 bases for V and 0 bases for J; bases not matched to a gene: 6. Germline V gene lookup returns CDR1 SGHDT and CDR2 YYEEEE. CDR3 size: 17 residues. The CDR3 loop reads CASSFRGSGSSYNEQFF. In DNA form, the CDR3 reads TGTGCCAGCAGCTTTCGCGGTAGCGGGAGCTCCTACAATGAGCAGTTCTTC.

V and J are TRBV6-6 and TRBJ1-4; D possibly corresponds to TRBD1 (5 bases). Germline V CDR1 and CDR2: MNHNY, SVGAGI (reference sequence). This CDR3 spans 14 amino acids. V gave up 7 bases and J gave up 7 bases, with 16 bases separating them. CDR3 region: CASTSGMGGEKLFF. The CDR3 DNA is TGTGCCAGCACCTCCGGGATGGGGGGTGAAAAACTGTTTTTT.

This sequence joins TRBV19 and TRBJ1-4; possible D gene TRBD1, 6 bases. With 8 bases removed from V and 7 bases from J, the gap between germline ends came to 14 bases. This CDR3 comprises 13 residues. CDR1 and CDR2 from the germline V gene are LNHDA and SQIVND (reference sequence). Here the CDR3 DNA reads TGTGCCAGTGGAAGGACAGTGGGTGAAAAACTGTTTTTT. Its protein product is CASGRTVGEKLFF.

This clone was detected once. V usage is TRBV6-6 and J usage is TRBJ2-2, with D possibly being TRBD2 (6 bases). CDR3 length: 15 residues. The germline V and J ends were trimmed by 7 bases and 1 base, with 13 bases remaining between them. Per germline, CDR1 MNHNY and CDR2 SVGAGI (reference sequence). CDR3: CASTLMGGNTGELFF. For the CDR3, the DNA is TGTGCCAGCACGCTCATGGGGGGGAACACCGGGGAGCTGTTTTTT.

This clone was counted a single time. This chain links TRBV5-1 with TRBJ1-1; D is perhaps TRBD1 (5 bases). The germline CDR1 and CDR2 sequences are SGHRS and YFSETQ. The CDR3 is made up of 12 amino acids. With 3 bases removed from V and 9 bases from J, the gap between germline ends came to 12 bases. CDR3 sequence (DNA): TGCGCCAGCAGCTCAGGACACACCAAAGCTTTCTTT. This translates into CASSSGHTKAFF.

This sequence joins TRBV6-6 and TRBJ2-7, with D maybe TRBD1 (6 bases). V gave up 7 bases and J gave up 1 base, with 14 bases separating them. The V gene's germline CDR1 is MNHNY and CDR2 SVGAGI (reference sequence). The CDR3 covers 14 residues. The CDR3 region has the DNA TGTGCCAGCATCTCCGGGCAGGGGTCCTACGAGCAGTACTTC. This gives the protein CASISGQGSYEQYF.

The chain employs TRBV7-6 and TRBJ2-1, with D uncertain. With 5 bases removed from V and 5 bases from J, the gap between germline ends came to 4 bases. CDR1 is SGHVS and CDR2 is FNYEAQ in the germline V gene. The CDR3 extends over 11 amino acids. In nucleotides, the CDR3 is TGTGCCAGCAGCACCGACAATGAGCAGTTCTTC. Translating gives CASSTDNEQFF.

This clone was seen a handful of times. J is TRBJ2-7 and V is TRBV18, with 7 bases lining up with TRBD1. V shed 2 bases, J shed 3 bases, and the junction held 4 bases outside the gene matches. The CDR3 covers 14 residues. The germline V gene encodes CDR1 KGHSH and CDR2 LQKENI. Here the CDR3 reads CASSPTGVLYEQYF. The CDR3 DNA reads TGTGCCAGCTCACCAACAGGGGTGCTCTACGAGCAGTACTTC. Variable domain in full (rest from reference TRBV18 and TRBJ2-7): NAGVMQNPRHLVRRRGQEARLRCSPMKGHSHVYWYRQLPEEGLKFMVYLQKENIIDESGMPKERFSAEFPKEGPSILRIQQVVRGDSAAYFCASSPTGVLYEQYFGPGTRLTVT.

This clone was counted a single time. This chain connects TRBV5-1 to TRBJ2-5; 13 bases map to TRBD2. There are 17 residues in the CDR3. Germline lookup yields CDR1 SGHRS and CDR2 YFSETQ. Trimming cost V 0 bases and J 5 bases; bases outside gene matches: 7. CDR3 loop: CASSLAGLAGEWETQYF. DNA of the CDR3: TGCGCCAGCAGCTTGGCTGGACTAGCGGGAGAGTGGGAGACCCAGTACTTC.

The rearrangement links TRBV25-1 to TRBJ2-2; TRBD2 aligns across 8 bases. J lost 7 bases, V lost 2 bases, and 9 bases had no gene match. This CDR3 region has 16 residues. Germline V lookup: CDR1 MGHDK, CDR2 SYGVNS. In DNA form, the CDR3 reads TGTGCCAGCAGTGAACGGTCTAGCGGGCGGTTCGGGGAGCTGTTTTTT. Amino acid sequence: CASSERSSGRFGELFF.

V usage is TRBV30 and J usage is TRBJ1-2, with TRBD1 identical over 12 bases. The CDR3 runs 16 residues. Germline V lookup: CDR1 GTSNPN, CDR2 SVGIG (reference sequence). The V segment lost 0 bases and the J segment 5 bases; nucleotides outside the gene matches: 7. CDR3 nucleotide sequence: TGTGCCTGGAGTGTAGGCTGGGACAGGGGGCTTTATGGCTACACCTTC. Amino acids: CAWSVGWDRGLYGYTF.

The chain couples TRBV7-6 to TRBJ2-2; D gene ambiguous. CDR1 and CDR2 (germline): SGHVS, FNYEAQ. This CDR3 spans 15 amino acids. With 2 bases removed from V and 1 base from J, the gap between germline ends came to 8 bases. The CDR3 region is CASSLNTGNTGELFF. The CDR3 region has the DNA TGTGCCAGCAGCTTAAATACGGGGAACACCGGGGAGCTGTTTTTT.

The V and J genes are TRBV18 and TRBJ1-5; 11 nucleotides match TRBD1. From germline, CDR1 is KGHSH and CDR2 LQKENI. Trimming at V came to 0 bases and at J to 2 bases, leaving 0 bases not matched to a gene. The CDR3 runs to 16 residues. The CDR3 reads CASSPPGQGGNQPQHF. As DNA, the CDR3 is TGTGCCAGCTCACCACCGGGACAGGGGGGCAATCAGCCCCAGCATTTT.

The gene calls are TRBV28 and TRBJ1-5, with TRBD1 matching over 7 bases. The CDR3 consists of 16 residues. CDR1 and CDR2 (germline): MDHEN, SYDVKM. With 8 bases clipped from V and 4 bases from J, the junction kept 14 bases outside the gene matches. CDR3 sequence reads: CASVQQGETLNQPQHF. Here the CDR3 DNA reads TGTGCCAGCGTTCAGCAGGGGGAAACCTTAAATCAGCCCCAGCATTTT.

This rearrangement joins TRBV18 to TRBJ2-3, with a weak D call TRBD1 (6 bases). With 3 bases removed from V and 0 bases from J, the gap between germline ends came to 10 bases. The CDR3 spans 15 residues. Per germline, CDR1 KGHSH and CDR2 LQKENI. The chain's CDR3 is CASSPDSHSTDTQYF. The DNA for the CDR3 is TGTGCCAGCTCACCGGACAGTCATAGCACAGATACGCAGTATTTT.

This chain connects TRBV27 to TRBJ2-1; 7 nucleotides agree with TRBD2. J lost 0 bases, V lost 6 bases, and 8 bases had no gene match. This CDR3 region has 16 residues. Looked up from germline, CDR1 is MNHEY and CDR2 is SMNVEV (reference sequence). Here the CDR3 DNA reads TGTGCCAGCAGGTTAAAGCGGGGAAGCTCCTACAATGAGCAGTTCTTC. Its translation: CASRLKRGSSYNEQFF.